This T cell receptor beta chain came from a study of blood T cells in healthy people across ages. For the second PCR, which ran for about 6 to 11 cycles, a sample-barcoded 5' primer and a J-beta primer mix were used. TCRdb independently ran MiXCR on the 5' RACE reads; one entry per CDR3 protein. The sample yields about 650,000 distinct CDR3 sequences, over 40% seen once. Germline lookup yields CDR1 MNHEY and CDR2 SMNVEV (reference sequence). The CDR3 consists of 15 residues. The V end lost 2 bases, the J end lost 5 bases, and 15 bases lay between the germline ends. Concerning this clonotype itself: One base away lies a much larger clone, so this may be a sequencing read error.

This TCR derives from a woman of 80 years or more in good health. Specimen: blood. This chain joins TRBV27 and TRBJ2-5; D remains unclear. CDR3 sequence: CASSLTAASVETQYF. CDR3 in DNA: TGTGCCAGCAGTTTAACGGCAGCTTCGGTGGAGACCCAGTACTTC.